The TCR beta chain described here comes from a study of blood T cell dynamics during melanoma immunotherapy. Time point described: week 3, after first cycle of checkpoint inhibitor. At 12 weeks after first infusion, RECIST 1.1 defined response for most patients. Method: immunoSEQ multiplex PCR; TCRdb's copy keeps in-frame clones and lacks some. The sample gives several thousand clones, roughly 75% of which show up once; 25% to 40% is in the top ten. V was pared by 0 bases and J by 5 bases, with 16 bases between. Germline V gene lookup returns CDR1 SGHAT and CDR2 FQNNGV. The CDR3 totals 16 residues. V is TRBV11-2 and J is TRBJ1-1; no definite D call. Source: blood, taken from a patient treated with checkpoint blockade. This receptor was obtained from a human donor with melanoma. The chain's CDR3 is CASSLELGQRRTEAFF. CDR3 DNA sequence: TGTGCCAGCAGCTTAGAGCTGGGTCAACGCCGGACTGAAGCTTTCTTT.